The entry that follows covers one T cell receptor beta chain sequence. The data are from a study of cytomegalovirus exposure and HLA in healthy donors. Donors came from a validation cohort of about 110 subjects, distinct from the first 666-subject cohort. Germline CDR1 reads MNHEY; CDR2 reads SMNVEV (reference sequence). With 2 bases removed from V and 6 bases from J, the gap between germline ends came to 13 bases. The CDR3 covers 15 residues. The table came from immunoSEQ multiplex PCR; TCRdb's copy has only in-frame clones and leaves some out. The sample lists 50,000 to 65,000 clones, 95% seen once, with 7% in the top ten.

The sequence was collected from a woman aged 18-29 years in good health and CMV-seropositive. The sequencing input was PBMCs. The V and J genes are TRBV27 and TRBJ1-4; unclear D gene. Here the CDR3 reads CASSLGRADHEKLFF. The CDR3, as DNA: TGTGCCAGCAGTTTAGGGCGGGCAGACCATGAAAAACTGTTTTTT.